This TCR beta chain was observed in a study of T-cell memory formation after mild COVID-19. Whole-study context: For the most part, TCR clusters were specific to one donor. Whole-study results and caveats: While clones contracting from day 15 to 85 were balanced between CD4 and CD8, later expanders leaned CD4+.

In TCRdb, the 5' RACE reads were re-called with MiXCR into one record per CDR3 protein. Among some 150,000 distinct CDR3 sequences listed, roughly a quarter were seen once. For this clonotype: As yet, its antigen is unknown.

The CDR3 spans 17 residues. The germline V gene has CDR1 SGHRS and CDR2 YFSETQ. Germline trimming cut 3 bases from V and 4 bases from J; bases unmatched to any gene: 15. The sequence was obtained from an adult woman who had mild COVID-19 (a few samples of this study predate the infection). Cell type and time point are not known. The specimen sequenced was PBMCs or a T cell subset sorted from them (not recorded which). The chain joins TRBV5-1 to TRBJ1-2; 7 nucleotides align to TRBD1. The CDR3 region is CASSSWSWDRGAYGYTF. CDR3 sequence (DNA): TGCGCCAGCAGCTCCTGGTCATGGGACAGAGGGGCCTATGGCTACACCTTC. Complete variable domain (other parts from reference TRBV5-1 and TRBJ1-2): KAGVTQTPRYLIKTRGQQVTLSCSPISGHRSVSWYQQTPGQGLQFLFEYFSETQRNKGNFPGRFSGRQFSNSRSEMNVSTLELGDSALYLCASSSWSWDRGAYGYTFGSGTRLTVV.